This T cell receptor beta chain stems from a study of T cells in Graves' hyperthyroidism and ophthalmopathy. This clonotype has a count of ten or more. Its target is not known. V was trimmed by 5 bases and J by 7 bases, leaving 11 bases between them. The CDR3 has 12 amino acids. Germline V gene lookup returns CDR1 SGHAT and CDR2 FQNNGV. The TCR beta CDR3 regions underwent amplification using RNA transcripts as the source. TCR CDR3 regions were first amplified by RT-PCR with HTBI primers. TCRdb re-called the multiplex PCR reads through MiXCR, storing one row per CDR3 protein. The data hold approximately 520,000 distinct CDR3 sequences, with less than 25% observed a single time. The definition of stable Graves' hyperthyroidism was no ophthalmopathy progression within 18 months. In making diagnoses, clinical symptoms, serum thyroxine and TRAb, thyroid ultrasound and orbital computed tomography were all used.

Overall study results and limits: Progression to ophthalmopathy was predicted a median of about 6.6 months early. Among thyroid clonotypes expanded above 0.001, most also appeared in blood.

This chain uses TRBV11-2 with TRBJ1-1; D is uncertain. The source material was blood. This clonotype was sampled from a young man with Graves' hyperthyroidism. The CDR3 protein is CASSLIEGEAFF. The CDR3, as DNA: TGTGCCAGCAGCCTCATAGAGGGTGAAGCTTTCTTT.